The TCR beta chain described here comes from a study of CXCR3-negative and CXCR3-positive naive CD8 T cells (dated by TCRdb to between 2018 and 2020). Regarding the complete study: In total, some 130 million TRB reads were obtained, or roughly 1.5 +/- 0.3 million reads per library. The diversity and physicochemical repertoire analyses included some 11 donors pooled from two independent experiments. TRBV-TRBJ cluster analysis included naive subsets from several donors and memory cells from 3 donors.

Each CD8+ T cell subset was flow-sorted in triplicate, and some 300,000 cells per subset were placed directly into RLT lysis buffer. Peripheral blood mononuclear cells were isolated from buffy coats using standard density gradient centrifugation. Total RNA was extracted from sorted cells using an RNeasy Mini Kit. General conclusions and limits of the study: Surface CD5, linked to self-reactivity in mice, was comparable between naive subsets; TCR interaction strength was therefore also inferred from TRB CDR3 physicochemical properties. Freshly isolated PBMCs were used for most assays because CXCR3 expression partially decreased after cryopreservation. Both naive subsets had comparably high repertoire diversity, while memory CD8+ T cells had much lower repertoire diversity. Naive CXCR3-negative and CXCR3-positive cells from the same donor showed similar TRBV-TRBJ usage, whereas memory cells showed distinct patterns.

Details on this clonotype: Its antigen is currently not known.

CDR3 length: 14 amino acids, cysteine to phenylalanine. Only the protein is available. CDR1 and CDR2 were assigned from the germline V gene as MDHEN and SYDVKM. TCRdb records NextSeq 550 as the sequencer. The Human TCR Profiling Kit (MiLaboratory) was used to make UMI-labeled 5' RACE TRB cDNA libraries. The full amount of extracted RNA was used for cDNA synthesis, and the full amount of resulting cDNA was used for PCR amplification. The libraries were made side by side, with each library going through the same number of PCR cycles. Per the authors' processing: With a minimum of two reads required per UMI, MIGEC and MiXCR pulled out about 54,000 +/- 9,700 unique UMI-labeled TRB cDNA molecules from each library. On average, each library contained approximately 40,000 +/- 10,000 functional in-frame TRB CDR3 nucleotide clonotypes without stop codons. After each sample was downsampled to 5000 UMI-labeled TRB molecules, VDJtools was used to calculate diversity metrics such as normalized Shannon-Wiener and Chao1. VDJtools was used to calculate clonotype-size-weighted physicochemical properties of the central five CDR3 residues, namely interaction energy, strength, volume and Kidera factor 4. Reads reprocessed by TCRdb are summarized as one entry per CDR3 protein sequence, and DNA is absent. These V and J calls originate from TCRdb's pipeline instead of the authors' own analysis. The sample's clone listing holds around 52,000 distinct CDR3 sequences. Of the sample, 20% to 30% is held by the ten largest clones.

The rearranged segments are TRBV28 and TRBJ2-1. The sequencing sample was made of memory CD8+ T cells from blood. According to the study, the label for this sample's cell subset or site signals: conventional CD8+ memory T cells (TMEM), sorted as controls. The clonotype was recovered from a human donor in good health. Some clones in this sample may be carry-over from other donors' samples. The CDR3 sequence is CSSSRVIRYNEQFF.